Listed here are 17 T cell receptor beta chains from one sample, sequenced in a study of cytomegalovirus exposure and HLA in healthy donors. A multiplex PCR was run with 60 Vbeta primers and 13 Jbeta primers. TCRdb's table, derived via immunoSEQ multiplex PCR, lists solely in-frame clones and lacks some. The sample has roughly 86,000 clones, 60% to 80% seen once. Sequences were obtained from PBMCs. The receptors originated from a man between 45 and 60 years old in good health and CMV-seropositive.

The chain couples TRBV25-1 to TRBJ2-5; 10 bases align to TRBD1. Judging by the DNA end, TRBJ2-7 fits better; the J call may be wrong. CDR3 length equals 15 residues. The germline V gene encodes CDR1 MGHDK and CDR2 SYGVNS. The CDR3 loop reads CASSAAGTGVHEQYF. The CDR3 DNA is TGTGCCAGCAGTGCCGCCGGGACAGGGGTACACGAGCAGTACTTC.

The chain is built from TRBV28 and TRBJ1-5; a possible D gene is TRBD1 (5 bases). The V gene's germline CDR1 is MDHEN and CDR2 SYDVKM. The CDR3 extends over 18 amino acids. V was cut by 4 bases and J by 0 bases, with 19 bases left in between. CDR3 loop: CASSSLPGGGASNQPQHF. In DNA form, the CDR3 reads TGTGCCAGCAGTTCCCTTCCTGGGGGGGGAGCTAGCAATCAGCCCCAGCATTTT.

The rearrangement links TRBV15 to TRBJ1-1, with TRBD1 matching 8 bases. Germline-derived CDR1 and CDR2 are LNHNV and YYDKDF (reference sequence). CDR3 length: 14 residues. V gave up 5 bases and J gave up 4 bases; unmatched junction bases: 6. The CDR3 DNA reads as TGTGCCACCAGCCCCCTTACAGGGGGCACTGAAGCTTTCTTT. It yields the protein CATSPLTGGTEAFF.

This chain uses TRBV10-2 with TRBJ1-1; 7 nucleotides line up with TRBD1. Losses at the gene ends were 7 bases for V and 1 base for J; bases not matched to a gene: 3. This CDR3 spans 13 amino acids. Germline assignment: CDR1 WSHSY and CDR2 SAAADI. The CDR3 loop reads CASTAGGNTEAFF. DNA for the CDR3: TGCGCCAGCACAGCAGGGGGGAACACTGAAGCTTTCTTT.

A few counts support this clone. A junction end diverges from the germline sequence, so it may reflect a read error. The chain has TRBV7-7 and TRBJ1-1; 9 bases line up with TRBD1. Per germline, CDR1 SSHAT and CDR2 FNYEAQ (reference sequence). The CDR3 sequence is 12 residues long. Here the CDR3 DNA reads TGTGCTAGCAGTCCCTTACAGGGGGCGGCTTTCTTT. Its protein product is CASSPLQGAAFF. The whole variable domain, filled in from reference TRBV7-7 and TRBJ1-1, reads GAGVSQSPRYKVTKRGQDVTLRCDPISSHATLYWYQQALGQGPEFLTYFNYEAQPDKSGLPSDRFSAERPEGSISTLTIQRTEQRDSAMYRCASSPLQGAAFFGQGTRLTVV.

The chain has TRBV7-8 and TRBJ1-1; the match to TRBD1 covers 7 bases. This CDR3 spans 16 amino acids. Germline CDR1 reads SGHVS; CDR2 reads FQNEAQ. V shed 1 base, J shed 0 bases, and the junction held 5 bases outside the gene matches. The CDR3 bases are TGTGCCAGCAGCTTAGTGGGACAGTCCATGAACACTGAAGCTTTCTTT. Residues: CASSLVGQSMNTEAFF.

In DNA, the CDR3 is TGTGCCAGCAGATTAGCGGGGATCGATACGCAGTATTTT. This sequence encodes CASRLAGIDTQYF. The rearrangement joins TRBV6-1 to TRBJ2-3, with 8 bases matching TRBD2. Germline V gives CDR1 MNHNS, CDR2 SASEGT. The CDR3 sequence is 13 residues long. V was clipped by 6 bases and J by 6 bases; unmatched bases: 5.

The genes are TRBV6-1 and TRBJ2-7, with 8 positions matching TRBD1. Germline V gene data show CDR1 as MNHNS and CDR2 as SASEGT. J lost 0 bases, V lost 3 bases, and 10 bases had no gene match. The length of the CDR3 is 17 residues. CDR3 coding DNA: TGTGCCAGCAGTGAGAGGGCCCACAGGGGGAACTCCTACGAGCAGTACTTC. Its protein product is CASSERAHRGNSYEQYF.

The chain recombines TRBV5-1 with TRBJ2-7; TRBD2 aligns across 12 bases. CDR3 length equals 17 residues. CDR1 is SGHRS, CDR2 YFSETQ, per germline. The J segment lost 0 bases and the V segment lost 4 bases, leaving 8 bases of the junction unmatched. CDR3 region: CASSPPQLAGGSYEQYF. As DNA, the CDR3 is TGCGCCAGCAGCCCGCCCCAACTAGCGGGGGGCTCCTACGAGCAGTACTTC.

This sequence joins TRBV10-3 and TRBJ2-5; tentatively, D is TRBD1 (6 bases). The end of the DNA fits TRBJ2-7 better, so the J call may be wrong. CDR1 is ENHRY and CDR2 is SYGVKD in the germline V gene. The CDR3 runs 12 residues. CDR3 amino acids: CAITTGSDEQYF. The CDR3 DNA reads TGTGCCATCACCACAGGGAGCGACGAGCAGTACTTC.

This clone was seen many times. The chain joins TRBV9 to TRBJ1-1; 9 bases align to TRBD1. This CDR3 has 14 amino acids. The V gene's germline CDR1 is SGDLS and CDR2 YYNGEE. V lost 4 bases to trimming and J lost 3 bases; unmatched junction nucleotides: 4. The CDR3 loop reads CASSYTGGHTEAFF. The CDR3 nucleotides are TGTGCCAGCAGCTATACAGGGGGCCACACTGAAGCTTTCTTT.

DNA of the CDR3: TGTGCCATGCAGTACGAGCAGTACTTC. Its protein is CAMQYEQYF. V gene TRBV7-8 combines with J gene TRBJ2-7; D remains unclear. The CDR3 covers 9 residues. V gave up 10 bases and J gave up 4 bases, with 5 bases separating them. CDR1 and CDR2 from the germline V gene are SGHVS and FQNEAQ. The entire variable domain, with the rest obtained from reference TRBV7-8 and TRBJ2-7, is as follows: GAGVSQSPRYKVAKRGQDVALRCDPISGHVSLFWYQQALGQGPEFLTYFQNEAQLDKSGLPSDRFFAERPEGSVSTLKIQRTQQEDSAVYLCAMQYEQYFGPGTRLTVT.

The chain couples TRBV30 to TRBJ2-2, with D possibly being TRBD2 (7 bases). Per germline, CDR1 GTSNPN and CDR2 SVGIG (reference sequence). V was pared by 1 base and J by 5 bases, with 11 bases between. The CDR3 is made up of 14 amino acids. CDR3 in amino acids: CAWSAGGETGELFF. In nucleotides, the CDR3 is TGTGCCTGGAGTGCGGGGGGCGAAACCGGGGAGCTGTTTTTT.

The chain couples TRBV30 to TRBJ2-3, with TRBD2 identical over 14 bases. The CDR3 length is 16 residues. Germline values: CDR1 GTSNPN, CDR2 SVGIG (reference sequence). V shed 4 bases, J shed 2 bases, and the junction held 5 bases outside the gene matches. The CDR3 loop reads CAWNRGLAGDTDTQYF. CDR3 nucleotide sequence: TGTGCCTGGAATAGGGGACTAGCGGGGGACACAGATACGCAGTATTTT.

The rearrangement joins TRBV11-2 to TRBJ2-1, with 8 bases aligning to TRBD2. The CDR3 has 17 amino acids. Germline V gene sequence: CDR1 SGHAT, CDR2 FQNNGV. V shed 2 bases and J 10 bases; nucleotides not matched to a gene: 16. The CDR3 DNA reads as TGTGCCAGCAGCTTAAGACGCCTAGCGGGTACGTTACAGGAGCAGTTCTTC. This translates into CASSLRRLAGTLQEQFF.

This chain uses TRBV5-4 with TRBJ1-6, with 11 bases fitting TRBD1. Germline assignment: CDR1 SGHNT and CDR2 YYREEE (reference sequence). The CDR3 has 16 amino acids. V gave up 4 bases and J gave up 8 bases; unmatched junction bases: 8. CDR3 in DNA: TGTGCCAGCAGCCCCGGCCGGGACAGGGGGGATTCACCCCTCCACTTT. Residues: CASSPGRDRGDSPLHF.

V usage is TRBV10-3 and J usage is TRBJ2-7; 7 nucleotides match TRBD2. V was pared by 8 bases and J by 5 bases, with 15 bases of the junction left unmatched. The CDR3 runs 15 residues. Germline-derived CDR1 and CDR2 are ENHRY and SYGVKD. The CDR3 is CAISRPSGGNHEQYF. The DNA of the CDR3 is TGTGCCATCTCCCGTCCGTCCGGGGGGAATCACGAGCAGTACTTC.